What follows is one TCR beta chain and its context. Profiled with immunoSEQ multiplex PCR; TCRdb holds only in-frame clones, not every one. The table shows roughly 30,000 clones, with 70% to 80% occurring only once. This specimen belongs to a study of control samples from healthy donors and cancer patients. The CDR3 runs to 16 residues. CDR1 and CDR2 (germline): LNHDA, SQIVND (reference sequence). Trimming removed 3 bases from V and 5 bases from J; junction bases left unmatched: 10. The clonotype was recovered from a man aged 60 to 75 with head and neck cancer. The chain links TRBV19 to TRBJ1-1; 9 nucleotides match TRBD1. Specimen: PBMCs. For the CDR3, the DNA is TGTGCCAGTAGTATTCGAAACAGGGGGCGGGATACTGAAGCTTTCTTT. The encoded protein is CASSIRNRGRDTEAFF.